This T cell receptor beta chain was found in a study of T cell repertoires in cytomegalovirus infection. Whole-study context: Public TCR beta signatures marked donors with CMV infection and the matching HLA.

TCRdb recomputed calls from the reads with MiXCR, one row per CDR3 protein. The sample consists of about 740,000 distinct CDR3 sequences, roughly 35% of them appearing once. The V and J ends lost 9 bases and 4 bases, in that order; junction bases with no gene match: 5. The germline V gene has CDR1 SGHTA and CDR2 FQGNSA. This CDR3 has 13 residues. The receptor was derived from a human donor in good health (CMV status not recorded). Some clones in this sample may be carry-over from other donors' samples. The chain employs TRBV7-2 and TRBJ1-2; the match to TRBD1 covers 10 bases. Sequenced: PBMCs. CDR3 nucleotides: TGTGCCAGAAGGACAGGGGGGAGCTATGGCTACACCTTC. Its translation is CARRTGGSYGYTF.